This TCR beta chain appears in the sequencing data of a study of T cell responses to AZD1222 COVID-19 vaccine. Study-level points and caveats: Repertoires in all cases were sampled only once the peak T cell response had passed. Baseline serology detected seropositivity in only six AZD1222 recipients.

Assay used: immunoSEQ multiplex PCR; TCRdb lists only in-frame clones, some missing. Here the sample spans about 61,000 clones, roughly 89% being singletons. Trimming left V 0 bases short and J 0 bases short, with 18 bases between. The V gene's germline CDR1 is MNHEY and CDR2 SMNVEV (reference sequence). The CDR3 runs to 19 residues. A note on this clone: As yet, its antigen is unknown.

This TCR derives from an adult in good health. This material consisted of peripheral blood, taken on day 0 of AZD1222 vaccination. The rearrangement links TRBV27 to TRBJ2-1, with a possible D match to TRBD1 (6 bases). This CDR3 is CASSLSERGFWGSYNEQFF. The CDR3 region has the DNA TGTGCCAGCAGTTTATCGGAAAGGGGGTTCTGGGGCTCCTACAATGAGCAGTTCTTC.